The 16 T cell receptor beta chains reported below all come from one sample, sequenced in a study of CD8 T cells in Susac syndrome. RNA was extracted with the RNeasy kit, and a quantity of about 0.5 to 1 ug was reverse transcribed using random hexamers. TCRdb fed the immunoSEQ multiplex PCR reads into MiXCR, producing one record per CDR3 protein. The sample records 70,000 to 95,000 distinct CDR3 sequences, about 93% being singletons. What was sequenced was CD8+ T cells from PBMCs. These receptors were obtained from a human donor with Susac syndrome.

The J gene is TRBJ2-3, the V gene TRBV5-4, with D hard to call. Germline V gene sequence: CDR1 SGHNT, CDR2 YYREEE (reference sequence). V was pared by 3 bases and J by 3 bases, with 8 bases between. CDR3 length: 13 residues. CDR3: CASSSEPTDTQYF. The DNA for the CDR3 is TGTGCCAGCAGCTCCGAGCCGACAGATACGCAGTATTTT.

The table lists this clonotype with a count of one. This chain connects TRBV29-1 to TRBJ2-3; 9 bases line up with TRBD2. Per the germline V gene, CDR1 is SQVTM and CDR2 is ANQGSEA. Losses at the gene ends were 6 bases for V and 5 bases for J; bases not matched to a gene: 12. CDR3 length: 15 amino acids. CDR3 sequence reads: CSVESSGRPGDTQYF. Written as DNA, the CDR3 is TGCAGCGTGGAATCCAGCGGGAGGCCGGGAGATACGCAGTATTTT.

The chain couples TRBV4-3 to TRBJ2-5; a weak D match, TRBD2 (5 bases). V gave up 1 base and J gave up 2 bases, with 14 bases separating them. In germline, CDR1 is LGHNA, CDR2 YSLEER. The CDR3 covers 16 residues. The CDR3 loop is CASSQGTSGGQETQYF. For the CDR3, the DNA is TGCGCCAGCAGCCAAGGTACCAGCGGTGGTCAAGAGACCCAGTACTTC.

This rearrangement joins TRBV12-3 or TRBV12-4 to TRBJ1-2; possible D gene TRBD1, 6 bases. Deletions cut 8 bases from V and 8 bases from J, with 30 bases between. The CDR3 is made up of 17 amino acids. In nucleotides, the CDR3 is TGTGCCAGCTACGATGCGGCGGGGGCTAGGGCGGGATCGGGCTACACCTTC. Protein: CASYDAAGARAGSGYTF.

The chain is built from TRBV7-2 and TRBJ1-2; D remains unclear. Germline V lookup: CDR1 SGHTA, CDR2 FQGNSA. V lost 10 bases to trimming and J lost 5 bases, with 11 bases between them. This CDR3 has 11 residues. The CDR3 nucleotides read TGTGCCAAGCTCCCCCCTTATGGCTACACCTTC. Its translation is CAKLPPYGYTF.

J is TRBJ2-2 and V is TRBV5-1, with D hard to call. V lost 0 bases, J lost 2 bases, and 11 bases lay in between. This CDR3 contains 16 residues. In germline, CDR1 is SGHRS, CDR2 YFSETQ. The CDR3 spells CASSLVFIGNTGELFF. In DNA form, the CDR3 reads TGCGCCAGCAGCTTGGTTTTCATCGGCAACACCGGGGAGCTGTTTTTT.

V usage is TRBV27 and J usage is TRBJ2-1; 8 positions agree with TRBD2. Trimming took 1 base from V and 7 from J; bases not matched to a gene: 15. The CDR3 is made up of 18 amino acids. The germline gives CDR1 MNHEY, CDR2 SMNVEV (reference sequence). CDR3 coding DNA: TGTGCCAGCAGTTTATGGGGTAGCGGGACTCCTTCGGGTAATGAGCAGTTCTTC. Protein sequence: CASSLWGSGTPSGNEQFF.

J is TRBJ1-1 and V is TRBV7-8; D gene unclear. Trimming removed 2 bases at V and 8 bases at J, with 21 bases between. Germline CDR1 reads SGHVS; CDR2 reads FQNEAQ. The CDR3 consists of 16 residues. CDR3 loop: CASSLSGLGLTPEAFF. CDR3 nucleotides: TGTGCCAGCAGCTTATCGGGTTTGGGCCTAACACCGGAAGCTTTCTTT. Filled out from reference TRBV7-8 and TRBJ1-1, the complete variable domain reads GAGVSQSPRYKVAKRGQDVALRCDPISGHVSLFWYQQALGQGPEFLTYFQNEAQLDKSGLPSDRFFAERPEGSVSTLKIQRTQQEDSAVYLCASSLSGLGLTPEAFFGQGTRLTVV.

This rearrangement joins TRBV5-5 to TRBJ2-7, with 12 bases matching TRBD1. Germline lookup yields CDR1 SGHKS and CDR2 YYEKEE (reference sequence). With 4 bases clipped from V and 7 bases from J, the junction kept 6 bases outside the gene matches. The CDR3 runs 14 residues. In DNA form, the CDR3 reads TGTGCCAGCAGCGTGGGACAGGGGGCGAAAGAGCAGTACTTC. Encoded protein: CASSVGQGAKEQYF. Full variable domain (rest looked up from reference TRBV5-5 and TRBJ2-7): DAGVTQSPTHLIKTRGQQVTLRCSPISGHKSVSWYQQVLGQGPQFIFQYYEKEERGRGNFPDRFSARQFPNYSSELNVNALLLGDSALYLCASSVGQGAKEQYFGPGTRLTVT.

V gene TRBV5-6 combines with J gene TRBJ2-1; 9 bases are shared with TRBD1. Germline V gives CDR1 SGHDT, CDR2 YYEEEE. The CDR3 has 16 amino acids. V dropped 1 base and J dropped 6; count of bases not matched to a gene: 8. CDR3 sequence: CASSLPGQGLVNEQFF. The CDR3 DNA is TGTGCCAGCAGCTTGCCCGGACAGGGGTTAGTCAATGAGCAGTTCTTC. The variable domain in full, with the rest retrieved from reference TRBV5-6 and TRBJ2-1, is DAGVTQSPTHLIKTRGQQVTLRCSPKSGHDTVSWYQQALGQGPQFIFQYYEEEERQRGNFPDRFSGHQFPNYSSELNVNALLLGDSALYLCASSLPGQGLVNEQFFGPGTRLTVL.

The V gene is TRBV12-3 or TRBV12-4, the J gene TRBJ1-5, with 7 bases lining up with TRBD1. V lost 5 bases and J lost 7; bases outside the gene matches: 5. CDR3 length equals 13 residues. The CDR3 bases are TGTGCCAGCAGTATACAGGGGCCCCAGCCCCAGCATTTT. This codes for CASSIQGPQPQHF.

The V gene is TRBV4-3, the J gene TRBJ1-5, with a tentative D call TRBD1 (5 bases). The V gene's germline CDR1 is LGHNA and CDR2 YSLEER. Trimming pared 0 bases from V and 5 bases from J, leaving 20 bases between. This CDR3 region has 18 residues. The DNA for the CDR3 is TGCGCCAGCAGCCAAGATCGGGGAACCGGGGACCCCCATCAGCCCCAGCATTTT. It specifies CASSQDRGTGDPHQPQHF.

The chain employs TRBV12-3 or TRBV12-4 and TRBJ2-1, with no clear D. This CDR3 spans 15 amino acids. The V end was cut by 4 bases, the J end by 10 bases, with 20 bases between. CDR3 loop: CASSSPSAATFEQFF. The CDR3, as DNA: TGTGCCAGCAGTTCTCCATCGGCGGCCACATTCGAGCAGTTCTTC.

This chain links TRBV24-1 with TRBJ2-1; 8 bases line up with TRBD1. This CDR3 region has 16 residues. V was pared by 0 bases and J by 5 bases, with 5 bases of the junction left unmatched. CDR1 and CDR2 from the germline V gene are KGHDR and SFDVKD. CDR3 DNA sequence: TGTGCCACCAGTGATTTGGGCGACAGGGGAAACAATGAGCAGTTCTTC. It codes for CATSDLGDRGNNEQFF.

The chain couples TRBV16 to TRBJ2-7, with 9 positions matching TRBD1. The germline V gene encodes CDR1 KGHSY and CDR2 FQNENV. This CDR3 region has 13 residues. With V trimmed by 3 bases and J by 6 bases, 3 bases remained unmatched. The CDR3 DNA reads as TGTGCCAGCAGCCAGGACAGGGGATCCGAGCAGTACTTC. Amino acids: CASSQDRGSEQYF.

This clonotype was detected once. This chain uses TRBV28 with TRBJ1-1, with D possibly TRBD1 on 6 matching bases. Germline CDR1 MDHEN, CDR2 SYDVKM. The V end was cut by 10 bases, the J end by 0 bases, with 21 bases between. There are 16 residues in the CDR3. CDR3 nucleotide sequence: TGTGCCACCACGGTACAGGGAACTTACATGAACACTGAAGCTTTCTTT. Protein: CATTVQGTYMNTEAFF.